Presented here are 24 T cell receptor beta chains from one specimen sequenced in a study of blood T cells in healthy people across ages (dated by TCRdb to between 2014 and 2017). The library was prepared using 5' RACE. Sequencing relied on an Illumina HiSeq 2500. A second PCR of 7 to 11 cycles was performed with a sample-barcoded 5' primer and a J-beta primer mix. TCRdb reworked the public reads: Q25 trimming with fastp, MiXCR clone assembly, productive beta chains retained. Under each unique CDR3 protein, matching rows form one entry showing the most common genes and DNA. The sample yields about 930,000 distinct CDR3 sequences; under 35% were counted once. Clones ranked in the top ten supply 10% of the sample. The data also belong to a second study, concerning T cells of mothers and their children.

The specimen sequenced was blood. These receptors were collected from a woman in her 40s in good health.

Ten or more counts support this clonotype. The chain has TRBV7-2 and TRBJ2-7, with 10 bases matching TRBD2. There are 15 residues in the CDR3. With V trimmed by 5 bases and J by 2 bases, 6 bases remained unmatched. Looked up from germline, CDR1 is SGHTA and CDR2 is FQGNSA. This CDR3 reads CASSRLAGGTYEQYF. The CDR3 DNA is TGTGCCAGCAGCCGACTAGCGGGCGGCACCTACGAGCAGTACTTC.

The chain joins TRBV29-1 to TRBJ2-5; 9 bases align to TRBD2. The CDR3 is 14 amino acids. After removal of 6 bases from V and 1 base from J, the junction contained 6 bases not matched to a gene. Germline V lookup: CDR1 SQVTM, CDR2 ANQGSEA. This CDR3 is CSVEAGGIQETQYF. The CDR3 DNA is TGCAGCGTCGAGGCGGGGGGGATCCAAGAGACCCAGTACTTC.

This clonotype occurred a few times. This chain links TRBV28 with TRBJ2-7; 8 bases align to TRBD1. Germline V gene lookup returns CDR1 MDHEN and CDR2 SYDVKM. The CDR3 totals 15 residues. With 6 bases clipped from V and 0 bases from J, the junction kept 7 bases outside the gene matches. CDR3 sequence reads: CASRKQGGSSYEQYF. In DNA, the CDR3 is TGTGCCAGCAGAAAACAGGGGGGATCCTCCTACGAGCAGTACTTC.

This clonotype showed up just a few times. The V and J genes are TRBV11-2 and TRBJ1-2; a weak D match, TRBD1 (5 bases). V shed 5 bases and J shed 7 bases, with 20 bases lying between them. From germline, CDR1 is SGHAT and CDR2 FQNNGV. This CDR3 region has 15 residues. Written as DNA, the CDR3 is TGTGCCAGCAGCCAGGTTCAGGGTCGGGATAGTGGCTACACCTTC. It specifies CASSQVQGRDSGYTF.

V gene TRBV28 combines with J gene TRBJ2-7; D uncertain. Germline lookup yields CDR1 MDHEN and CDR2 SYDVKM. The CDR3 covers 13 residues. The germline V and J ends were trimmed by 2 bases and 5 bases, with 10 bases remaining between them. This CDR3 is CASSLGVSHEQYF. DNA for the CDR3: TGTGCCAGCAGTTTAGGGGTAAGCCACGAGCAGTACTTC.

In regard to this clonotype: With a much larger clone just one base away, this may be a read error. The chain has TRBV28 and TRBJ2-5; TRBD1 might be the D (7 bases). CDR1 and CDR2 from the germline V gene are MDHEN and SYDVKM. This CDR3 has 16 amino acids. The CDR3 sequence: CANSLGAGGYQETQYF. CDR3 coding DNA: TGTGCCAACAGTTTAGGGGCAGGGGGGTACCAAGAGACCCAGTACTTC.

CDR3 amino acids: CASSYFGEKLFF. CDR3 DNA sequence: TGTGCCAGCAGTTATTTCGGCGAAAAACTGTTTTTT. The chain recombines TRBV6-5 with TRBJ1-4; D not certain. The ends were cut back, 3 bases at V and 8 bases at J, with 7 bases in the middle. Germline CDR1 is MNHEY and CDR2 is SVGAGI. This CDR3 is built from 12 residues.

The V gene is TRBV7-8, the J gene TRBJ2-3, with 10 nucleotides matching TRBD1. This CDR3 has 17 amino acids. V was clipped by 5 bases and J by 6 bases; unmatched bases: 14. Germline V lookup: CDR1 SGHVS, CDR2 FQNEAQ. The CDR3 spells CASSPGLTGQGLDTQYF. CDR3 nucleotides: TGTGCCAGCAGCCCCGGGCTCACGGGACAGGGGTTGGATACGCAGTATTTT.

V gene TRBV7-3 combines with J gene TRBJ2-1, with D perhaps matching TRBD2 (5 bases). With 4 bases removed from V and 6 bases from J, the gap between germline ends came to 16 bases. CDR1 is SGHTA and CDR2 is FQGTGA in the germline V gene. The CDR3 has 15 amino acids. This chain's CDR3 is CASSSTREQSNEQFF. CDR3 nucleotides: TGTGCCAGCAGCTCCACTAGAGAGCAATCCAATGAGCAGTTCTTC.

This chain joins TRBV10-3 and TRBJ1-6; 8 bases map to TRBD1. The CDR3 length is 16 residues. Germline trimming cut 0 bases from V and 5 bases from J; bases unmatched to any gene: 3. Germline V gene data show CDR1 as ENHRY and CDR2 as SYGVKD. In DNA form, the CDR3 reads TGTGCCATCAGTGAGTCGACAGGGGTTGATAATTCACCCCTCCACTTT. It codes for CAISESTGVDNSPLHF.

This clonotype has a handful of counts. The chain links TRBV3-1 to TRBJ1-1, with 11 nucleotides matching TRBD1. The V segment lost 3 bases and the J segment 5 bases; nucleotides outside the gene matches: 5. Germline assignment: CDR1 LGHDT and CDR2 YNNKEL (reference sequence). There are 15 residues in the CDR3. The CDR3 nucleotides are TGTGCCAGCAGCCACACCGGGACAGGGGGAACTGAAGCTTTCTTT. Protein product: CASSHTGTGGTEAFF.

This clonotype has only a few counts. CDR3 DNA: TGTGCCGGTGATAGGGGACAAGGGAATGAAAAACTGTTTTTT. Translating gives CAGDRGQGNEKLFF. The chain links TRBV2 to TRBJ1-4, with a possible D match to TRBD1 (6 bases). Trimming stripped 11 bases from V and 5 bases from J, with 18 bases between. This CDR3 spans 14 amino acids. Germline V lookup: CDR1 SNHLY, CDR2 FYNNEI.

This chain uses TRBV5-1 with TRBJ2-5; D is possibly TRBD1 (5 bases). V was trimmed by 4 bases and J by 2 bases, leaving 21 bases between them. The germline CDR1 and CDR2 sequences are SGHRS and YFSETQ. The CDR3 loop spans 17 amino acids. CDR3 in DNA: TGCGCCAGCAGCAAAACCGACAGAGGTCTCCTACAAGAGACCCAGTACTTC. Translated, it gives CASSKTDRGLLQETQYF. Full variable domain (outside the CDR3, taken from reference TRBV5-1 and TRBJ2-5): KAGVTQTPRYLIKTRGQQVTLSCSPISGHRSVSWYQQTPGQGLQFLFEYFSETQRNKGNFPGRFSGRQFSNSRSEMNVSTLELGDSALYLCASSKTDRGLLQETQYFGPGTRLLVL.

This clonotype was recorded many times. The chain couples TRBV12-3 or TRBV12-4 to TRBJ2-5; D might be TRBD2 (7 bases). V shed 5 bases and J shed 5 bases, with 18 bases lying between them. This CDR3 has 15 amino acids. CDR3: CASSPIGGAGETQYF. The CDR3 nucleotides are TGTGCCAGCAGTCCCATAGGGGGGGCGGGTGAGACCCAGTACTTC.

This clonotype showed up many times. The chain uses TRBV3-1 and TRBJ1-1; the D is unclear. The CDR3 runs 16 residues. The V end lost 1 base, the J end lost 0 bases, and 12 bases lay between the germline ends. The germline gives CDR1 LGHDT, CDR2 YNNKEL (reference sequence). As DNA, the CDR3 is TGTGCCAGCAGCCAAGCATCGGGAGTTATGAACACTGAAGCTTTCTTT. Translating it yields CASSQASGVMNTEAFF.

V is TRBV28 and J is TRBJ2-7, with D hard to call. CDR1 is MDHEN, CDR2 SYDVKM, per germline. The CDR3 contains 13 residues. Trimming removed 7 bases at V and 0 bases at J, with 10 bases between. This CDR3 reads CASTPQSSYEQYF. In DNA form, the CDR3 reads TGTGCCAGCACCCCCCAAAGCTCCTACGAGCAGTACTTC.

This chain uses TRBV6-7 with TRBJ1-2, with 7 bases that match TRBD1. TRBV6-7 is marked as an open reading frame, function uncertain. The CDR3 has 18 amino acids. Losses at the gene ends were 0 bases for V and 4 bases for J; bases not matched to a gene: 14. The CDR3 is CASSYSSAEPTGSYGYTF. The CDR3 nucleotides read TGTGCCAGCAGTTACTCGAGCGCCGAACCGACAGGGTCCTATGGCTACACCTTC.

This clonotype was seen more than once but under ten times. CDR3 sequence (DNA): TGCAGCGTCGACCTGACAGGAAACACCGGGGAGCTGTTTTTT. It translates to CSVDLTGNTGELFF. V usage is TRBV29-1 and J usage is TRBJ2-2; D is possibly TRBD1 (6 bases). Looked up from germline, CDR1 is SQVTM and CDR2 is ANQGSEA. V shed 6 bases and J shed 2 bases, with 13 bases lying between them. This CDR3 has 14 amino acids.

The chain joins TRBV4-1 to TRBJ2-1; D might be TRBD1 (6 bases). There are 13 residues in the CDR3. With 5 bases removed from V and 7 bases from J, the gap between germline ends came to 12 bases. Looked up from germline, CDR1 is MGHRA and CDR2 is YSYEKL. The CDR3 DNA reads TGCGCCAGCAGCTGGGGCAGGGGAAATGAGCAGTTCTTC. This codes for CASSWGRGNEQFF.

Details on this clonotype: Compared with germline, one end of the junction differs, possibly owing to a read error. The J gene is TRBJ2-3, the V gene TRBV20-1; 9 nucleotides match TRBD2. CDR1 and CDR2 from the germline V gene are DFQATT and SNEGSKA (reference sequence). This CDR3 is built from 13 residues. The CDR3 here is CSSSGESTDTQYF. CDR3 bases: TGCAGTTCTAGCGGGGAGAGCACAGATACGCAGTATTTT.

In its sample, this clonotype was seen a few times. V is TRBV10-3 and J is TRBJ1-2; D is perhaps TRBD1 (6 bases). V was clipped by 10 bases and J by 6 bases, with 15 bases between them. The CDR3 is made up of 12 amino acids. Per germline, CDR1 ENHRY and CDR2 SYGVKD. Written as DNA, the CDR3 is TGTGCCACCGGGCAGGGGATGGATGGCTACACCTTC. Translated: CATGQGMDGYTF.

V is TRBV2 and J is TRBJ2-5, with a possible D match to TRBD2 (7 bases). V lost 8 bases and J 4 bases, leaving 11 bases between the germline ends. Germline V gene sequence: CDR1 SNHLY, CDR2 FYNNEI. The CDR3 loop spans 12 amino acids. Here the CDR3 DNA reads TGTGCCAGCGGGGGGGCGGGAGAGACCCAGTACTTC. Amino acid sequence: CASGGAGETQYF.

V and J are TRBV7-6 and TRBJ2-1, with D possibly TRBD2 on 7 matching bases. The CDR3 consists of 16 residues. Germline CDR1 SGHVS, CDR2 FNYEAQ. V lost 3 bases to trimming and J lost 8 bases, with 20 bases between them. The CDR3 loop is CASSLRGGHNTDEQFF. In nucleotides, the CDR3 is TGTGCCAGCAGCTTGAGGGGGGGTCATAATACGGATGAGCAGTTCTTC.

The V call is TRBV4-3, the J call TRBJ2-1, with D uncertain. CDR3 length: 14 amino acids. V was trimmed by 0 bases and J by 10 bases, leaving 13 bases between them. CDR1 LGHNA and CDR2 YSLEER come from the germline V gene. In DNA form, the CDR3 reads TGCGCCAGCAGCCAAGATCCGGAAGTTAGAGAGCAGTTCTTC. It translates to CASSQDPEVREQFF.